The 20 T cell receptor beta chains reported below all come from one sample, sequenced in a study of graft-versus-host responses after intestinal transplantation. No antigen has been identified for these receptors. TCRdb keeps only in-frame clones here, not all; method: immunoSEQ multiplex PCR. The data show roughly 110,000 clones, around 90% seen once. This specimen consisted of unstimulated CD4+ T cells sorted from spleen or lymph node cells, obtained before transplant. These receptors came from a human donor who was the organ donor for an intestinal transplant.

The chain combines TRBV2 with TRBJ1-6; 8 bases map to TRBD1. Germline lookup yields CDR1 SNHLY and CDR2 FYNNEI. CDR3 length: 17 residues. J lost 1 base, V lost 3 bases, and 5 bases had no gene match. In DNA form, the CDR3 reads TGTGCCAGCAGTGATCGACAGGGGATTTCCTATAATTCACCCCTCCACTTT. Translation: CASSDRQGISYNSPLHF. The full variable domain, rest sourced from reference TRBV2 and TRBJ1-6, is EPEVTQTPSHQVTQMGQEVILRCVPISNHLYFYWYRQILGQKVEFLVSFYNNEISEKSEIFDDQFSVERPDGSNFTLKIRSTKLEDSAMYFCASSDRQGISYNSPLHFGNGTRLTVT.

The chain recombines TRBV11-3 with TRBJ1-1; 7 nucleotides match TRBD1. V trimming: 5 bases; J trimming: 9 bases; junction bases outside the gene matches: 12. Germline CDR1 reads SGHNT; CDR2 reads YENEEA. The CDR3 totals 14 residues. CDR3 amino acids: CASSPDRRERKAFF. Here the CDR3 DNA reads TGTGCCAGCAGCCCGGACAGGAGAGAACGAAAAGCTTTCTTT. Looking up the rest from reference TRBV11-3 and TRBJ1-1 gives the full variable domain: EAGVVQSPRYKIIEKKQPVAFWCNPISGHNTLYWYLQNLGQGPELLIRYENEEAVDDSQLPKDRFSAERLKGVDSTLKIQPAELGDSAVYLCASSPDRRERKAFFGQGTRLTVV.

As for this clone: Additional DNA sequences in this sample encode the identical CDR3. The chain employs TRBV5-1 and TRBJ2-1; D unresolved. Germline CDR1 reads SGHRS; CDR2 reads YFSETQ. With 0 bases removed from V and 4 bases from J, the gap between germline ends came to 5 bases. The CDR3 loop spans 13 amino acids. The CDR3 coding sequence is TGCGCCAGCAGCTTGGGACAATACAATGAGCAGTTCTTC. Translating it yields CASSLGQYNEQFF.

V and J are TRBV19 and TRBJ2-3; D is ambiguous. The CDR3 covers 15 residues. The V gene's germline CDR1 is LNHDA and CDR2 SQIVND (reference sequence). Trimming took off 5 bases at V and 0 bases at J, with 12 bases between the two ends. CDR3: CASSPSPGSTDTQYF. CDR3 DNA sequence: TGTGCCAGTAGTCCCTCCCCCGGGAGCACAGATACGCAGTATTTT.

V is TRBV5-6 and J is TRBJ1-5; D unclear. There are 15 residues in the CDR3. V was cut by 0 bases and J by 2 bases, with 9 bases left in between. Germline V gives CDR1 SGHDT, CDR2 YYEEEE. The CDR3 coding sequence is TGTGCCAGCAGCTTGGGGGGTGCGGGCAATCAGCCCCAGCATTTT. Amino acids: CASSLGGAGNQPQHF.

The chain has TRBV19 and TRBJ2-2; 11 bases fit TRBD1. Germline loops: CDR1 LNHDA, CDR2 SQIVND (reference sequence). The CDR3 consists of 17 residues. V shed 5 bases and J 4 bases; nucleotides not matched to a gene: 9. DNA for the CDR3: TGTGCCAGTAGTCCCCGGACAGGGGGCGCCATCACCGGGGAGCTGTTTTTT. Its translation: CASSPRTGGAITGELFF.

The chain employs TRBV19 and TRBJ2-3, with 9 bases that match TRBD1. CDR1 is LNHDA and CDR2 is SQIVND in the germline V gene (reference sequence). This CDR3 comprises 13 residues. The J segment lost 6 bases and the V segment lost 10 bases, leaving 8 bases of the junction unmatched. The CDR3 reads CAISDRGADTQYF. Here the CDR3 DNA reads TGTGCCATCTCGGACAGGGGAGCGGATACGCAGTATTTT.

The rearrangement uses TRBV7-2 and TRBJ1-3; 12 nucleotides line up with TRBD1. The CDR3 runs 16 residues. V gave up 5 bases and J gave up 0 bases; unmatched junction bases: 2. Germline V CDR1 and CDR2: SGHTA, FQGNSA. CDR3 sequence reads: CASSGGQGASGNTIYF. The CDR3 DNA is TGTGCCAGCAGCGGGGGACAGGGGGCCTCTGGAAACACCATATATTTT.

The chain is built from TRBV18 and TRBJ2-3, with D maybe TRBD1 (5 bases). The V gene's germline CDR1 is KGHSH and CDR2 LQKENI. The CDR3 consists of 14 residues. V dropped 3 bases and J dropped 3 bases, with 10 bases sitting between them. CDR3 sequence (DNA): TGTGCCAGCTCACCGTATAAGGGGACAGATACGCAGTATTTT. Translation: CASSPYKGTDTQYF.

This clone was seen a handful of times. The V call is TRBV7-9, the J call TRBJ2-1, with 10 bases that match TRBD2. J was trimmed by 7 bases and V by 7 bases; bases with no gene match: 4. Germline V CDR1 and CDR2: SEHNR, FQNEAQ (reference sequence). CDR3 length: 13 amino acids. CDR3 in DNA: TGTGCCAGCACGGCTAGCGGGAGAAATGAGCAGTTCTTC. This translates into CASTASGRNEQFF.

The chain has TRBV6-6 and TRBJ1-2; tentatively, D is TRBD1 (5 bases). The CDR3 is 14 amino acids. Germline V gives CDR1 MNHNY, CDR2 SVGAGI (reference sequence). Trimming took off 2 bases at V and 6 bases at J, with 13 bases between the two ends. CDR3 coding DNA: TGTGCCAGCAGTTACGCCGACAGCAGGCATGGCTACACCTTC. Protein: CASSYADSRHGYTF.

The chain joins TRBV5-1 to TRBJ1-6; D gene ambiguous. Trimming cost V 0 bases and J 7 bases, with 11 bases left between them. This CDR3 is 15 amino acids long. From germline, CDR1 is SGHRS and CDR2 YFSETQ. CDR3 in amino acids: CASSLVAGGNSPLHF. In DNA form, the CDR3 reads TGCGCCAGCAGCTTGGTGGCGGGAGGGAATTCACCCCTCCACTTT.

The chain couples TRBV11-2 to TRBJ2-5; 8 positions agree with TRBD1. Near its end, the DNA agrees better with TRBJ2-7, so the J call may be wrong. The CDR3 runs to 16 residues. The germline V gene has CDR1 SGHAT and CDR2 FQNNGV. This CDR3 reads CASSLRPPDRGYEQYF. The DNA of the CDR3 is TGTGCCAGCAGCTTAAGGCCCCCTGACAGGGGCTACGAGCAGTACTTC.

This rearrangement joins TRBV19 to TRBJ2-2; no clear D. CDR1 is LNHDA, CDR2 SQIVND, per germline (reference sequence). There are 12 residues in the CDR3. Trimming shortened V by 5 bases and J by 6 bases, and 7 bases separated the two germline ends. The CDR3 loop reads CASSQVSGELFF. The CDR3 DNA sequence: TGTGCCAGTAGTCAGGTCTCCGGGGAGCTGTTTTTT.

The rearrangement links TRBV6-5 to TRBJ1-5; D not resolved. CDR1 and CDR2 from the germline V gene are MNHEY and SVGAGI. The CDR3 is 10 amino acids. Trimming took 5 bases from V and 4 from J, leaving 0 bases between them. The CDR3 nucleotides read TGTGCCAGCAGTAATCAGCCCCAGCATTTT. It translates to CASSNQPQHF.

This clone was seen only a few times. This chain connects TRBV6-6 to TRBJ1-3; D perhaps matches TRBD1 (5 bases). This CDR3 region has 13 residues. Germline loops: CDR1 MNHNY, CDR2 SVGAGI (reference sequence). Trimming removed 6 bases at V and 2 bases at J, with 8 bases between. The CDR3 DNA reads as TGTGCCAGCAGCCTACAGGCTGGAAACACCATATATTTT. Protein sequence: CASSLQAGNTIYF.

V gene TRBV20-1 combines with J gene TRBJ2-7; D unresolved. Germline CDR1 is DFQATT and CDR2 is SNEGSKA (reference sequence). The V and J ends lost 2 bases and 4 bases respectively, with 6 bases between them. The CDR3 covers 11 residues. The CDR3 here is CSARIGYEQYF. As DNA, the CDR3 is TGCAGTGCTAGAATAGGGTACGAGCAGTACTTC.

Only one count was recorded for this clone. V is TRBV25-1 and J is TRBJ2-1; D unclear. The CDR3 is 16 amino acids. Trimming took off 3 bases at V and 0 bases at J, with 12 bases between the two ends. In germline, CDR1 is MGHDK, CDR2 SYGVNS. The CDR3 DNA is TGTGCCAGCAGTGATCTTGGAGACCCCTCCTACAATGAGCAGTTCTTC. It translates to CASSDLGDPSYNEQFF.

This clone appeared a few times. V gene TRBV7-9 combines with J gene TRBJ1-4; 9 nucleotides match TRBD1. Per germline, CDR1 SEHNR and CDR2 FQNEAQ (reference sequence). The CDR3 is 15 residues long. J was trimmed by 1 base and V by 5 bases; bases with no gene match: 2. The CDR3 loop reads CASSQDRGTNEKLFF. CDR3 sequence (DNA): TGTGCCAGCAGCCAGGACAGGGGAACTAATGAAAAACTGTTTTTT.

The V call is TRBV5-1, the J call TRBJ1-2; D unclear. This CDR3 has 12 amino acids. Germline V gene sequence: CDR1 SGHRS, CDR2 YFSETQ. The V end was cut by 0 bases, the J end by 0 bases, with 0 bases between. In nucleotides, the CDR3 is TGCGCCAGCAGCTTGGCTAACTATGGCTACACCTTC. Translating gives CASSLANYGYTF.